The 15 T cell receptor beta chains presented below share a single source sample, sequenced in a study of monozygotic twins with inflammatory bowel disease. One entry per CDR3 protein, without DNA, is what TCRdb gives after re-calling the 5' RACE reads. Its table lists approximately 200,000 distinct CDR3 sequences. The sample taken for sequencing was blood. The receptors here all came from a human donor with ulcerative colitis or Crohn's disease, or a healthy co-twin of an affected twin (not recorded which).

The gene calls are TRBV7-2 and TRBJ2-5. Germline CDR1 SGHTA, CDR2 FQGNSA. This CDR3 has 13 residues. CDR3 protein: CASSLESQETQYF.

This rearrangement joins TRBV30 to TRBJ2-2; TCRdb indicates TRBD1, and absent DNA this call remains unverified. CDR1 is GTSNPN, CDR2 SVGIG, per germline (reference sequence). The CDR3 length is 13 residues. This chain's CDR3 is CAHAGPNTGELFF.

The V gene is TRBV25-1, the J gene TRBJ2-5. This CDR3 comprises 11 residues. Germline loops: CDR1 MGHDK, CDR2 SYGVNS. CDR3 in amino acids: CASGVVETQYF.

This rearrangement joins TRBV7-3 to TRBJ2-1. CDR1 SGHTA and CDR2 FQGTGA come from the germline V gene. The CDR3 has 17 residues. Here the CDR3 reads CASSPSIAGGPYNEQFF. The variable domain in full, with the rest retrieved from reference TRBV7-3 and TRBJ2-1, is GAGVSQTPSNKVTEKGKYVELRCDPISGHTALYWYRQSLGQGPEFLIYFQGTGAADDSGLPNDRFFAVRPEGSVSTLKIQRTERGDSAVYLCASSPSIAGGPYNEQFFGPGTRLTVL.

The chain employs TRBV29-1 and TRBJ2-1; TCRdb's D gene call, TRBD2, goes unchecked for lack of DNA. Germline V CDR1 and CDR2: SQVTM, ANQGSEA. CDR3 length: 15 amino acids. The CDR3 reads CSVEDGLAGNNEQFF.

V usage is TRBV5-1 and J usage is TRBJ2-3; TCRdb picks TRBD1, but there is no DNA to check that call. The CDR3 contains 13 residues. The germline gives CDR1 SGHRS, CDR2 YFSETQ. The CDR3 spells CASSSGQVDTQYF. The full variable domain, with the rest looked up from reference TRBV5-1 and TRBJ2-3, is KAGVTQTPRYLIKTRGQQVTLSCSPISGHRSVSWYQQTPGQGLQFLFEYFSETQRNKGNFPGRFSGRQFSNSRSEMNVSTLELGDSALYLCASSSGQVDTQYFGPGTRLTVL.

The J gene is TRBJ1-6, the V gene TRBV2; TCRdb outputs TRBD1, but without DNA this stays unchecked. There are 15 residues in the CDR3. Germline CDR1 and CDR2: SNHLY and FYNNEI. The CDR3: CASSEFAGGVSPLHF.

The chain is built from TRBV19 and TRBJ1-1. Germline V CDR1 and CDR2: LNHDA, SQIVND (reference sequence). The CDR3 sequence is 14 residues long. CDR3 residues: CASSSEGMNTEAFF.

The V and J genes are TRBV7-2 and TRBJ1-2; TCRdb picks TRBD1, but there is no DNA to check that call. Germline V gene data show CDR1 as SGHTA and CDR2 as FQGNSA. This CDR3 has 15 residues. The chain's CDR3 is CASSLVGAGGYGYTF.

The V gene is TRBV12-3 or TRBV12-4, the J gene TRBJ2-7; the D gene TCRdb calls, TRBD1, cannot be checked with no DNA. The CDR3 has 15 residues. CDR3 amino acids: CASTSSTGNFYEQYF.

V is TRBV4-3 and J is TRBJ2-6. Germline V CDR1 and CDR2: LGHNA, YSLEER. The CDR3 consists of 15 residues. This chain's CDR3 is CASSRSASGANVLTF.

The rearrangement uses TRBV12-3 or TRBV12-4 and TRBJ1-2. CDR3 size: 13 residues. This CDR3 reads CASSLVGESGYTF.

CDR3: CASSKASDYNEQFF. This chain connects TRBV18 to TRBJ2-1. The CDR3 is made up of 14 amino acids. Germline assignment: CDR1 KGHSH and CDR2 LQKENI.

The chain employs TRBV7-2 and TRBJ2-7; TCRdb selects TRBD2, and the lack of DNA leaves this call unchecked. The CDR3 has 14 residues. CDR1 and CDR2 from the germline V gene are SGHTA and FQGNSA. CDR3 residues: CASSPTSGPYEQYF.

The J gene is TRBJ2-1, the V gene TRBV5-4; TCRdb's D call, TRBD2, is unchecked because there is no DNA. This CDR3 contains 15 residues. Germline lookup yields CDR1 SGHNT and CDR2 YYREEE (reference sequence). CDR3 protein: CASSARSGVYNEQFF.